This T cell receptor (beta chain) derives from a study of cytotoxic CD8 clonotypes in ibrutinib-treated CLL. Findings of the study overall: Clonality rose at ibrutinib response and fell back toward baseline at progression.

Worth noting for this clone: Its target is not known.

This CDR3 contains 18 residues. In germline, CDR1 is SGHVS, CDR2 FQNEAQ. Losses at the gene ends were 2 bases for V and 4 bases for J; bases not matched to a gene: 11. Measured with immunoSEQ multiplex PCR; TCRdb has only the in-frame clones, and not every one. Of fewer than 200,000 clones in the sample, approximately 84% were seen once. The TCR was taken from a human donor with chronic lymphocytic leukemia. The specimen was PBMCs, collected after 24 months of ibrutinib treatment. This chain joins TRBV7-8 and TRBJ2-6, with 7 nucleotides matching TRBD1. The CDR3 DNA reads as TGTGCCAGCAGCTTAAGAGGGGGCGCAAATTCCGGGGCCAACGTCCTGACTTTC. The encoded protein is CASSLRGGANSGANVLTF.